Listed here are 24 T cell receptor beta chains from one sample, sequenced in a study of blood T cell repertoires in COVID-19. The repertoire was sequenced with immunoSEQ multiplex PCR; TCRdb's copy has only in-frame clones and lacks some. The data hold around 84,000 clones, with 80% to 90% observed a single time. Sequences were obtained from peripheral blood. Receptors originate from a middle-aged man with active COVID-19.

V usage is TRBV29-1 and J usage is TRBJ1-1, with 8 bases that match TRBD1. Germline V gives CDR1 SQVTM, CDR2 ANQGSEA. This CDR3 comprises 12 residues. With V trimmed by 7 bases and J by 1 base, 2 bases remained unmatched. This chain's CDR3 is CSAGQGNTEAFF. The CDR3 nucleotides are TGCAGCGCCGGACAGGGGAACACTGAAGCTTTCTTT.

The chain couples TRBV9 to TRBJ2-3; D remains unclear. The germline V gene encodes CDR1 SGDLS and CDR2 YYNGEE. With 0 bases removed from V and 2 bases from J, the gap between germline ends came to 13 bases. This CDR3 comprises 16 residues. The chain's CDR3 is CASSVGLQTHTDTQYF. CDR3 nucleotides: TGTGCCAGCAGCGTAGGACTTCAAACTCACACAGATACGCAGTATTTT.

This clone was detected a few times. This chain connects TRBV18 to TRBJ2-7; 7 bases are a match to TRBD1. CDR1 and CDR2 (germline): KGHSH, LQKENI. The CDR3 length is 16 residues. The V and J ends lost 3 bases and 2 bases, in that order; junction bases with no gene match: 10. This chain's CDR3 is CASSPFSGTATYEQYF. For the CDR3, the DNA is TGTGCCAGCTCACCCTTCTCCGGGACAGCTACCTACGAGCAGTACTTC. The variable domain in full, with the rest retrieved from reference TRBV18 and TRBJ2-7, is NAGVMQNPRHLVRRRGQEARLRCSPMKGHSHVYWYRQLPEEGLKFMVYLQKENIIDESGMPKERFSAEFPKEGPSILRIQQVVRGDSAAYFCASSPFSGTATYEQYFGPGTRLTVT.

This clone was detected once. Germline and junction disagree at one end, which may indicate a read error. This chain joins TRBV7-8 and TRBJ2-7; 12 bases agree with TRBD2. CDR1 is SGHVS and CDR2 is FQNEAQ in the germline V gene. The CDR3 extends over 15 amino acids. This CDR3 reads CASSRGLAGTYEQYF. In DNA, the CDR3 is TGTGCCAGCAGCCGAGGACTAGCGGGGACCTACGAGCAGTATTTC.

The chain couples TRBV2 to TRBJ1-1, with 7 bases aligning to TRBD1. The CDR3 length is 14 residues. The V segment lost 7 bases and the J segment 0 bases; nucleotides outside the gene matches: 5. Per germline, CDR1 SNHLY and CDR2 FYNNEI. This chain's CDR3 is CASIQGSMNTEAFF. In DNA, the CDR3 is TGTGCCAGCATACAGGGGAGTATGAACACTGAAGCTTTCTTT.

The V call is TRBV20-1, the J call TRBJ2-7, with D possibly matching TRBD1 (6 bases). With 3 bases removed from V and 5 bases from J, the gap between germline ends came to 11 bases. The CDR3 totals 12 residues. Germline loops: CDR1 DFQATT, CDR2 SNEGSKA (reference sequence). In DNA form, the CDR3 reads TGCAGTGCTAGTGCAGGGGCCAACGAGCAGTACTTC. Protein: CSASAGANEQYF.

V and J are TRBV14 and TRBJ2-7; no firm D call. The V end was cut by 5 bases, the J end by 0 bases, with 8 bases between. Per germline, CDR1 SGHDN and CDR2 FVKESK. This CDR3 spans 13 amino acids. CDR3: CASSDILSYEQYF. As DNA, the CDR3 is TGTGCCAGCAGCGATATACTCTCCTACGAGCAGTACTTC.

The chain couples TRBV29-1 to TRBJ1-2; 8 nucleotides agree with TRBD1. The germline CDR1 and CDR2 sequences are SQVTM and ANQGSEA. J was trimmed by 8 bases and V by 3 bases; bases with no gene match: 14. CDR3 length: 15 amino acids. CDR3 amino acids: CSVECKDRAARGYTF. CDR3 sequence (DNA): TGCAGCGTTGAGTGCAAGGACAGGGCGGCGAGAGGCTACACCTTC.

This clone appeared once. V usage is TRBV28 and J usage is TRBJ1-2; TRBD1 aligns across 7 bases. The ends lost 6 bases at V and 4 bases at J; junction bases unmatched: 8. Germline V lookup: CDR1 MDHEN, CDR2 SYDVKM. CDR3 length equals 14 residues. CDR3 amino acids: CASRTGTAIYGYTF. The CDR3, as DNA: TGTGCCAGCAGGACCGGGACAGCGATCTATGGCTACACCTTC.

The chain joins TRBV7-9 to TRBJ2-3, with 8 positions matching TRBD2. The V gene's germline CDR1 is SEHNR and CDR2 FQNEAQ (reference sequence). V shed 5 bases and J 0 bases; nucleotides not matched to a gene: 4. The CDR3 totals 15 residues. The CDR3, as DNA: TGTGCCAGCAGCATTTCTAGCGGGAGCACAGATACGCAGTATTTT. It yields the protein CASSISSGSTDTQYF.

This chain connects TRBV28 to TRBJ2-1, with TRBD1 matching 9 bases. Germline V lookup: CDR1 MDHEN, CDR2 SYDVKM. V was clipped by 2 bases and J by 6 bases; unmatched bases: 8. CDR3 length: 16 residues. The CDR3 coding sequence is TGTGCCAGCAGTTTACCCGGGACAGGGAGTACCAATGAGCAGTTCTTC. Translated, it gives CASSLPGTGSTNEQFF. The full variable domain, completed using reference TRBV28 and TRBJ2-1, is DVKVTQSSRYLVKRTGEKVFLECVQDMDHENMFWYRQDPGLGLRLIYFSYDVKMKEKGDIPEGYSVSREKKERFSLILESASTNQTSMYLCASSLPGTGSTNEQFFGPGTRLTVL.

This rearrangement joins TRBV28 to TRBJ2-5; 7 bases map to TRBD1. Trimming took 7 bases from V and 4 from J; bases not matched to a gene: 9. Germline values: CDR1 MDHEN, CDR2 SYDVKM. This CDR3 has 14 amino acids. The CDR3 spells CASMHHQGVETQYF. The CDR3 coding sequence is TGTGCCAGCATGCATCACCAGGGGGTAGAGACCCAGTACTTC.

The V gene is TRBV9, the J gene TRBJ2-3, with 9 bases aligning to TRBD2. The CDR3 spans 16 residues. With V trimmed by 4 bases and J by 3 bases, 9 bases remained unmatched. The germline V gene encodes CDR1 SGDLS and CDR2 YYNGEE. The DNA for the CDR3 is TGTGCCAGCAGCACCCATTTGACTAGCGGTACAGATACGCAGTATTTT. Translating it yields CASSTHLTSGTDTQYF.

The gene calls are TRBV3-1 (or the pseudogene TRBV3-2) and TRBJ2-2, with unresolved D. The V gene's germline CDR1 is LGHDT and CDR2 YNNKEL (reference sequence). This CDR3 contains 13 residues. Trimming cost V 2 bases and J 4 bases, with 5 bases left between them. CDR3 coding DNA: TGTGCCAGCAGCCAACGGGTCACCGGGGAGCTGTTTTTT. This codes for CASSQRVTGELFF.

This clone was seen only once. The chain carries TRBV28 and TRBJ2-5; 9 positions agree with TRBD2. This CDR3 comprises 15 residues. CDR1 is MDHEN, CDR2 SYDVKM, per germline. V dropped 1 base and J dropped 4; count of bases not matched to a gene: 4. CDR3 DNA: TGTGCCAGCAGTTTATCCCTAGCGGGGTTAGAGACCCAGTACTTC. This gives the protein CASSLSLAGLETQYF.

This chain connects TRBV10-3 to TRBJ1-3; D gene uncertain. The ends were cut back, 7 bases at V and 3 bases at J, with 7 bases in the middle. The germline gives CDR1 ENHRY, CDR2 SYGVKD. The CDR3 contains 12 residues. CDR3 in DNA: TGTGCCATCAACTCAGGTGGAAACACCATATATTTT. Its protein product is CAINSGGNTIYF.

The chain uses TRBV28 and TRBJ2-2; TRBD1 is a possible D gene (5 bases). Deletions cut 7 bases from V and 4 bases from J, with 19 bases between. The CDR3 contains 16 residues. The germline V gene has CDR1 MDHEN and CDR2 SYDVKM. The CDR3 DNA reads as TGTGCCAGCAAAGGGTGGGGCAGTGGAATCACCGGGGAGCTGTTTTTT. The encoded protein is CASKGWGSGITGELFF. Supplemented by reference TRBV28 and TRBJ2-2, the full variable domain reads DVKVTQSSRYLVKRTGEKVFLECVQDMDHENMFWYRQDPGLGLRLIYFSYDVKMKEKGDIPEGYSVSREKKERFSLILESASTNQTSMYLCASKGWGSGITGELFFGEGSRLTVL.

V gene TRBV6-2 or TRBV6-3 combines with J gene TRBJ2-7; TRBD1 matches 11 bases. Per the germline V gene, CDR1 is MNHEY and CDR2 is SVGEGT. The CDR3 has 15 residues. V was pared by 5 bases and J by 5 bases, with 8 bases of the junction left unmatched. Written as DNA, the CDR3 is TGTGCCAGCAGTGATCCGGGACAGGGGGGCCACGAGCAGTACTTC. This encodes CASSDPGQGGHEQYF.

The chain links TRBV28 to TRBJ2-1, with D uncertain. Trimming took off 5 bases at V and 8 bases at J, with 16 bases between the two ends. This CDR3 has 14 residues. Germline V gene sequence: CDR1 MDHEN, CDR2 SYDVKM. The CDR3 nucleotides are TGTGCCAGCAGTCCTAGGCAAGCCCATCATGAGCAGTTCTTC. Translation: CASSPRQAHHEQFF.

This rearrangement joins TRBV28 to TRBJ2-7, with 9 bases fitting TRBD1. V was pared by 7 bases and J by 4 bases, with 5 bases of the junction left unmatched. Germline V gene data show CDR1 as MDHEN and CDR2 as SYDVKM. This CDR3 has 13 amino acids. The CDR3 is CASTSGQGYEQYF. The CDR3 DNA is TGTGCCAGCACCTCGGGACAGGGTTACGAGCAGTACTTC.

The genes are TRBV4-3 and TRBJ2-5; maybe TRBD2 (5 bases). The germline CDR1 and CDR2 sequences are LGHNA and YSLEER. The ends were cut back, 0 bases at V and 13 bases at J, with 15 bases in the middle. The CDR3 consists of 13 residues. The CDR3 region has the DNA TGCGCCAGCAGCCAAGATTCGAGGGCTCCTCGGTACTTC. Translation: CASSQDSRAPRYF.

The chain recombines TRBV5-1 with TRBJ1-2; D is possibly TRBD1 (6 bases). With 0 bases removed from V and 0 bases from J, the gap between germline ends came to 12 bases. Germline CDR1 reads SGHRS; CDR2 reads YFSETQ. The CDR3 length is 16 residues. This chain's CDR3 is CASSLDRDLANYGYTF. CDR3 nucleotides: TGCGCCAGCAGCTTGGACAGGGACCTAGCTAACTATGGCTACACCTTC.

The CDR3 nucleotides are TGCGCCAGCAGCCAGGGCGGTGGAGGGACTGGAAACACCATATATTTT. Translated, it gives CASSQGGGGTGNTIYF. The gene calls are TRBV4-3 and TRBJ1-3; D not resolved. CDR3 size: 16 residues. Deletions cut 3 bases from V and 2 bases from J, with 14 bases between. The V gene's germline CDR1 is LGHNA and CDR2 YSLEER.

In its sample, this clone was seen once. The genes are TRBV9 and TRBJ2-5; 10 nucleotides match TRBD2. This CDR3 spans 15 amino acids. The ends lost 3 bases at V and 5 bases at J; junction bases unmatched: 7. CDR1 is SGDLS and CDR2 is YYNGEE in the germline V gene. The CDR3 DNA reads TGTGCCAGCAGCGAGAAGCGGGGGGGCTGGGAGACCCAGTACTTC. Encoded protein: CASSEKRGGWETQYF.